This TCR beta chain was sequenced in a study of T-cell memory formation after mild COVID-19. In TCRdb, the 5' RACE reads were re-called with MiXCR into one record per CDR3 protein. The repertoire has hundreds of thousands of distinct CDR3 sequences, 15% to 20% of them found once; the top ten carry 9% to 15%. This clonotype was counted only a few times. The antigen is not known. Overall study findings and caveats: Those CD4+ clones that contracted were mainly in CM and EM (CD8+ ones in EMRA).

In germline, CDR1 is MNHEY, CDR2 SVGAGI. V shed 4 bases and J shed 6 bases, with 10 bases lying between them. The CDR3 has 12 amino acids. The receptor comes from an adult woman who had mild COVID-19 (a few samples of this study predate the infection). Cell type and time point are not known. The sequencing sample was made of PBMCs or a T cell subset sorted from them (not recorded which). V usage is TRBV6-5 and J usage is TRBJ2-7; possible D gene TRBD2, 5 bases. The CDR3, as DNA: TGTGCCAGCAGTTCAACTAGAGGCGAGCAGTACTTC. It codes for CASSSTRGEQYF.